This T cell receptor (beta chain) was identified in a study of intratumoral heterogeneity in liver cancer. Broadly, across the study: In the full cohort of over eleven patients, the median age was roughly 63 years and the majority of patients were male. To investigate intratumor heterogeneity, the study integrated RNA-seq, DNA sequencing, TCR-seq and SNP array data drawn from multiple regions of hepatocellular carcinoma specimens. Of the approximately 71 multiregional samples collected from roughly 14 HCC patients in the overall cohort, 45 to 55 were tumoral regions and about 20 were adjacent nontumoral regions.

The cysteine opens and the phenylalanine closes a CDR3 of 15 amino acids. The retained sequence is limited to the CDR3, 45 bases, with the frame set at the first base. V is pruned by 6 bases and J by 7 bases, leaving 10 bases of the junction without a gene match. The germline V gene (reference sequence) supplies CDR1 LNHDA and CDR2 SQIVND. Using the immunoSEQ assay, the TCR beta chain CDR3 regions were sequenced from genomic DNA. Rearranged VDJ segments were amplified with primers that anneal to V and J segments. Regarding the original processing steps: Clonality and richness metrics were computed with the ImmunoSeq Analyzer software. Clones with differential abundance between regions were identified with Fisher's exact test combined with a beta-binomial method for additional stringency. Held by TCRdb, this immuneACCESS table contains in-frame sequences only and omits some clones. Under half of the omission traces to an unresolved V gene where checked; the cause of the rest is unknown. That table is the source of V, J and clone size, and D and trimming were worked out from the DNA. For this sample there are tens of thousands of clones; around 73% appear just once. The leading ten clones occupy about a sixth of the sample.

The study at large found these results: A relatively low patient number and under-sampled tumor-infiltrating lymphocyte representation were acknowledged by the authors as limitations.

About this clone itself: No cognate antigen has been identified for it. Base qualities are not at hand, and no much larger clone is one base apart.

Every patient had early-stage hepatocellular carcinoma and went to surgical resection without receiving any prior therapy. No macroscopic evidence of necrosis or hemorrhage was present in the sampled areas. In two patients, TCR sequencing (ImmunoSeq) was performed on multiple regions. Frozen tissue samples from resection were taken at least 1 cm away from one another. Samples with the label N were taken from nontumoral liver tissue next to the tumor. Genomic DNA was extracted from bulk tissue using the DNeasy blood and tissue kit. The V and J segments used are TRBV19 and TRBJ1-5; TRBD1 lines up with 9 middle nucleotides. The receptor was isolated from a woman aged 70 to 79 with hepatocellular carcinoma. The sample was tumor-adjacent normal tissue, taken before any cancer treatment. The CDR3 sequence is CASSMTGGRGQPQHF. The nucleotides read TGTGCCAGTAGCATGACAGGGGGAAGAGGACAGCCCCAGCATTTT.